The text below deals with one TCR beta chain. The antigen remains unidentified. Reverse transcription of all isolated RNA meant that expressed TCRB transcripts were sequenced. Measured with immunoSEQ multiplex PCR; TCRdb has only the in-frame clones, and not every one. The repertoire holds 600,000 to 700,000 clones, with under 15% as singletons. This record belongs to a study of beta chain features in type 1 diabetes. As for the study in general: Under 140,000,000 sorted cells were examined across all samples. The study, taken as a whole, reports: Small HLA sub-analyses could not settle whether HLA shapes TCRB rearrangement. When Type 1 diabetes patients were examined, their TCRB CDR3s proved moderately but significantly shorter in all four CD4+ subsets.

Each population that was sorted was more than 95% pure. V lost 2 bases and J 5 bases, leaving 12 bases between the germline ends. Germline-derived CDR1 and CDR2 are MNHEY and SVGAGI. The CDR3 runs 14 residues. V gene TRBV6-5 combines with J gene TRBJ2-5; the D gene is possibly TRBD2 (6 bases). Sample: naive CD4+ T cells from blood. The origin of this receptor is a man between 25 and 39 years old with type 1 diabetes. CDR3 sequence: CASSYGTPRETQYF. CDR3 nucleotide sequence: TGTGCCAGCAGTTACGGGACTCCTAGGGAGACCCAGTACTTC.